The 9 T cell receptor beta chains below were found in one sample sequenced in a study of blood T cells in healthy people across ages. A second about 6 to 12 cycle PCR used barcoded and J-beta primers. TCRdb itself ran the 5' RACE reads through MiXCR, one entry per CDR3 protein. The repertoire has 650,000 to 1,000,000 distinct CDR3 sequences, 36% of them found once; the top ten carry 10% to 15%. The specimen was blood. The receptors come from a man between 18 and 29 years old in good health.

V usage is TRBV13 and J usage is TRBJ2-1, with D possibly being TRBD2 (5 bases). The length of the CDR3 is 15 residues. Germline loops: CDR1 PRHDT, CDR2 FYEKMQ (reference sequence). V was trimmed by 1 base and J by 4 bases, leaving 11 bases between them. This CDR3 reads CASSLDGVLYNEQFF. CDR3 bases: TGTGCCAGCAGCTTAGACGGGGTTTTATACAATGAGCAGTTCTTC.

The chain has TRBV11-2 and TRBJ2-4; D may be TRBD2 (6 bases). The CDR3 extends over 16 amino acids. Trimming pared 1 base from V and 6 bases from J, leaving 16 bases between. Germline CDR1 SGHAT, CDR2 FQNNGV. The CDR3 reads CASSLAPMGGLNIQYF. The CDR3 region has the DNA TGTGCCAGCAGCTTAGCTCCAATGGGGGGACTAAACATTCAGTACTTC.

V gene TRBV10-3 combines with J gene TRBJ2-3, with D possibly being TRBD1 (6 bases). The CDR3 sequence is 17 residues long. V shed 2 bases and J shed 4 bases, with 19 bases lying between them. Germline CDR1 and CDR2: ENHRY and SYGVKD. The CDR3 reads CAISEPGAGWDADTQYF. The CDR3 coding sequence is TGTGCCATCAGTGAGCCAGGGGCCGGGTGGGACGCAGATACGCAGTATTTT.

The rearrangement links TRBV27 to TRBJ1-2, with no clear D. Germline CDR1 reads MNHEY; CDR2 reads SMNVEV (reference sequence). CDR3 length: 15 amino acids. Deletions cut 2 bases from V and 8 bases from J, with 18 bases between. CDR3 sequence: CASSLEHRSTTGYTF. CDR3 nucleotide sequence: TGTGCCAGCAGTTTAGAACATCGGTCGACGACGGGCTACACCTTC.

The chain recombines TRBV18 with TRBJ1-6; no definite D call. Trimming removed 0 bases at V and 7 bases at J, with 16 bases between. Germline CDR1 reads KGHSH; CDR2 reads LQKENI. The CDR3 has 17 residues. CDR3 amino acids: CASSPPVPGSGNSPLHF. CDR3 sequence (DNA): TGTGCCAGCTCACCACCCGTTCCGGGGTCCGGAAATTCACCCCTCCACTTT.

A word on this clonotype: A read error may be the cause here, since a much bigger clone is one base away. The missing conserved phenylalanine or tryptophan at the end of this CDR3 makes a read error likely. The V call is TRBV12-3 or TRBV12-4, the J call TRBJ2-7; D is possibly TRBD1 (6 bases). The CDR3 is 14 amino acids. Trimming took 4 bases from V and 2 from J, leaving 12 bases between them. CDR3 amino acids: CASSSLGTTYEQYC. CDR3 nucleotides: TGTGCCAGCAGTTCCCTCGGGACAACCTACGAGCAGTACTGC.

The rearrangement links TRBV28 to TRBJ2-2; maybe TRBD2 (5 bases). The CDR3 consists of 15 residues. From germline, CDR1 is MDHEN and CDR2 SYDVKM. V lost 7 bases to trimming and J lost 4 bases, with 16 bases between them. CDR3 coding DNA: TGTGCCAGCACCCAAGACCCGGCGGGCACCGGGGAGCTGTTTTTT. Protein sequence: CASTQDPAGTGELFF.

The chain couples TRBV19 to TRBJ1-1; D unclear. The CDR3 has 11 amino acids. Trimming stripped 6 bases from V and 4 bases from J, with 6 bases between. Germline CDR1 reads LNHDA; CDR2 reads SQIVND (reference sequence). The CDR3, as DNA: TGTGCCAGTAGAGCCACCACTGAAGCTTTCTTT. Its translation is CASRATTEAFF. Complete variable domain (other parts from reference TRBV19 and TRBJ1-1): DGGITQSPKYLFRKEGQNVTLSCEQNLNHDAMYWYRQDPGQGLRLIYYSQIVNDFQKGDIAEGYSVSREKKESFPLTVTSAQKNPTAFYLCASRATTEAFFGQGTRLTVV.

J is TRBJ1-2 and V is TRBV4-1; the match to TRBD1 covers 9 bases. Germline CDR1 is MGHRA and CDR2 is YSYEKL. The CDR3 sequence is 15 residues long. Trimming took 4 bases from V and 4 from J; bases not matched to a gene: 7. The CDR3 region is CASSLEGTGTYGYTF. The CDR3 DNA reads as TGCGCCAGCAGCCTAGAGGGGACAGGGACCTATGGCTACACCTTC.